This is a list of T cell receptor beta chains from one sample in a study of OX40 agonist ivuxolimab in advanced cancers. Measured with immunoSEQ multiplex PCR; TCRdb has only the in-frame clones, and not every one. The sample lists around 50,000 clones, roughly 90% occurring once. The input for sequencing was CD4+ or CD8+ T cells sorted from blood, taken in a trial of the OX40 agonist ivuxolimab. These receptors all come from an adult with an advanced solid tumor such as melanoma, head and neck, liver or kidney cancer. Both conserved end residues are trimmed from each CDR3.

>TRBV25-1
ASRGQFYEQY
>TRBV7-2
ASSLGLAGGRETQY
>TRBV7-9
ASSTQGQGSNEQF
>TRBV18
ASSRDPRDTEAF
>TRBV19
ASSLSSGDTQY
>TRBV5-1
ASSLVQGTEAF
>TRBV4-3
ASSQGTVATNEKLF
>TRBV7-3
ASSLTGTRGYNEQF
>TRBV2
AVAGVVEETQY
>TRBV6-5
ASSYSRTGDTEAF
>TRBV5-6
ASSFNVGSGANVLT
>TRBV2
ASSEFRVQNGYT
>TRBV5-4
ASVRGGTSGANVLT
>TRBV2
ASTQRQGDQPQH
>TRBV11-2
ASSSDGPGEQY
>TRBV7-9
ASSLTRWGSGETDTQY
>TRBV6-5
ASSPRLAGAGEQY
>TRBV6-5
ASSWDRSYYGYT
>TRBV7-6
ASSLDGSYNEQF
>TRBV4-2
ASSQGSGYSSNTEAF
>TRBV4-1
ASSQIPGTPSLADTQY
>TRBV30
AYGQGNLGGYT
>TRBV19
ASSSWGTGKDYGYT
>TRBV11-3
ASSLVGTSNTEAF
>TRBV29-1
SAGSTLGETQY
>TRBV7-9
ASSAGQETQY
>TRBV7-9
ASSDRQGQDAF
>TRBV5-1
ASSKLAGGDGELF
>TRBV6-5
ASSRQGYEQY
>TRBV28
ASSPGDRSSYNEQF
>TRBV11-2
ASSPRGTGGPSSYNEQF
>TRBV6-5
ASRSGQNNYGYT